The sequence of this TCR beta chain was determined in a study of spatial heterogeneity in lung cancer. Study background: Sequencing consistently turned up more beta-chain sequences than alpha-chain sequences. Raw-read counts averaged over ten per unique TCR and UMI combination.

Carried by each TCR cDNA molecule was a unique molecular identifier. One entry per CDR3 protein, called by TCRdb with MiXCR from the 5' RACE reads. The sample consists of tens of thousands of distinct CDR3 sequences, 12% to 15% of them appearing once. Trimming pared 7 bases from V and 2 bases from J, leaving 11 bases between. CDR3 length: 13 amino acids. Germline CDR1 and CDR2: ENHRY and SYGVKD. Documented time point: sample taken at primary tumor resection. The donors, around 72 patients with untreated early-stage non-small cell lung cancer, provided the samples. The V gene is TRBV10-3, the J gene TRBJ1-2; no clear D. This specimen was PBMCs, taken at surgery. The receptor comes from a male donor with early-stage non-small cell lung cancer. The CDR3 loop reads CAITGENNYGYTF. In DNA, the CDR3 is TGTGCCATCACTGGGGAGAACAACTATGGCTACACCTTC.